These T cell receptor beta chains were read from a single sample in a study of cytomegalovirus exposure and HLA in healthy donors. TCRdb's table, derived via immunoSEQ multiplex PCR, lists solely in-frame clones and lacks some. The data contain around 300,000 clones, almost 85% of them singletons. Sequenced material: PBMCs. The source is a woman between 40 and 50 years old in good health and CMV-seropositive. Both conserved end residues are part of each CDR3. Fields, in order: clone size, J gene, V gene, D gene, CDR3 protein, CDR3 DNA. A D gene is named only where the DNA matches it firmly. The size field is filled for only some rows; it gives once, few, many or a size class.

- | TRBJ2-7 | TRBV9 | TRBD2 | CASSVATSGDYEQYF | TGTGCCAGCAGCGTAGCTACTAGCGGCGACTACGAGCAGTACTTC
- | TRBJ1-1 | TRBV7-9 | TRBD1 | CASSTGGGQGVSMNTEAFF | TGTGCCAGCAGCACCGGAGGTGGACAGGGGGTTTCAATGAACACTGAAGCTTTCTTT
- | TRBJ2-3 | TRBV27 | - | CASSPPRGEGLEDTQYF | TGTGCCAGCAGTCCGCCCAGGGGAGAGGGATTGGAAGATACGCAGTATTTT
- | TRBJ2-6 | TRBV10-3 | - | CAISDAVGFYSGANGLTF | TGTGCCATCAGTGATGCAGTGGGGTTCTACTCTGGGGCCAACGGCCTGACTTTC
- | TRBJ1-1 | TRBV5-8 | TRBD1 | CASSRTGTPEAFF | TGTGCCAGCAGCCGGACAGGGACCCCTGAAGCTTTCTTT
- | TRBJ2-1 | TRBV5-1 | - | CASSLVSSVSYNEQFF | TGCGCCAGCAGCTTGGTGTCTAGCGTATCCTACAATGAGCAGTTCTTC
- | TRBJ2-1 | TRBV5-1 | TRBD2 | CASSLASTSGSSYNEQFF | TGCGCCAGCAGCTTGGCCTCTACTAGCGGGAGCTCCTACAATGAGCAGTTCTTC
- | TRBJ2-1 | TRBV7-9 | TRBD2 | CAIRTSPNEQFF | TGTGCCATCCGGACTAGTCCCAATGAGCAGTTCTTC
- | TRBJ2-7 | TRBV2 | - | CASTPLTARAFYEQYF | TGTGCCAGCACCCCACTTACGGCCAGGGCCTTCTACGAGCAGTACTTC
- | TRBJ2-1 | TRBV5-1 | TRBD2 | CASSSGGSGYNEQFF | TGCGCCAGCAGTTCCGGGGGGTCGGGCTACAATGAGCAGTTCTTC
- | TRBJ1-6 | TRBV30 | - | CAWTNHYNSPLHF | TGTGCCTGGACAAATCATTATAATTCACCCCTCCACTTT
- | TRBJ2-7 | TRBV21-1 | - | CASSYRQGNSTPLRYEQYF | TGTGCCAGCAGCTACCGACAGGGAAATTCGACTCCCCTTCGATACGAGCAGTACTTC
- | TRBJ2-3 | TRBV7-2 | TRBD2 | CASKRALGTSRATDTQYF | TGTGCCAGCAAACGAGCCTTGGGGACTAGCAGAGCCACAGATACGCAGTATTTT
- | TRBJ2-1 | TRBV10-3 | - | CAISETGSNEQFF | TGTGCCATCAGCGAAACAGGGAGCAATGAGCAGTTCTTC
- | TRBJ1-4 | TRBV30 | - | CAWTGGAAEKLFF | TGTGCCTGGACGGGCGGGGCGGCGGAAAAACTGTTTTTT
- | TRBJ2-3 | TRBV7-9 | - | CASSPNRGTDTQYF | TGTGCCAGCAGCCCTAACAGGGGCACAGATACGCAGTATTTT
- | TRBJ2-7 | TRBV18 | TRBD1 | CASSRRDSFSYEQYF | TGTGCCAGCTCACGACGGGACAGCTTCTCCTACGAGCAGTACTTC
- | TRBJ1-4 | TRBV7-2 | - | CASSLEYGVNEKLFF | TGTGCCAGCAGCTTAGAATACGGAGTTAATGAAAAACTGTTTTTT
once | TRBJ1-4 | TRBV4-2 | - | CASSQEGEKLFF | TGTGCCAGCAGCCAAGAGGGCGAAAAACTGTTTTTT
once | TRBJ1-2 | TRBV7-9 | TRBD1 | CASSQRTGGDGYTF | TGTGCCAGCAGCCAAAGGACAGGGGGGGACGGCTACACCTTC
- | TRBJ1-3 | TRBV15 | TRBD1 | CATSNPTGAGNTIYF | TGTGCCACCAGCAACCCGACAGGGGCTGGAAACACCATATATTTT
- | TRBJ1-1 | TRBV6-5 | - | CASSYSRRSEAFF | TGTGCCAGCAGTTACTCGAGGCGCTCTGAAGCTTTCTTT
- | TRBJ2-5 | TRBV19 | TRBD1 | CASRTGGETQYF | TGTGCCAGTAGGACAGGGGGAGAGACCCAGTACTTC
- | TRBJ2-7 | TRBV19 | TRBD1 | CASSNTDRISYEQYF | TGTGCCAGTTCAAATACGGACAGGATCTCCTACGAGCAGTACTTC
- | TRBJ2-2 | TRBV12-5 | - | CASGLGQGLTGELFF | TGTGCTAGTGGTTTGGGGCAGGGGCTCACCGGGGAGCTGTTTTTT
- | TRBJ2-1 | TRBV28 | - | CASRWYNEQFF | TGTGCCAGCCGGTGGTACAATGAGCAGTTCTTC
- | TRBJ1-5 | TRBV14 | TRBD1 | CASSQTGGGNQPQHF | TGTGCCAGCAGCCAGACAGGGGGCGGCAATCAGCCCCAGCATTTT
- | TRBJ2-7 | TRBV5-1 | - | CASSLDGGTYEQYF | TGCGCCAGCAGCTTGGATGGGGGGACCTACGAGCAGTACTTC
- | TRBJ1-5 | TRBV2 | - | CASRQNSNQPQHF | TGTGCCAGCAGACAGAATAGCAATCAGCCCCAGCATTTT
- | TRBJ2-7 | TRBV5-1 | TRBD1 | CASSDQLTGGHEQYF | TGCGCCAGCAGCGATCAGTTGACAGGGGGACACGAGCAGTACTTC
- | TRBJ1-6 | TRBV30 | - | CAWNGNRRSPLHF | TGTGCCTGGAACGGGAATCGACGGTCACCCCTCCACTTT
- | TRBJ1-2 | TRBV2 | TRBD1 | CASSESRDRSVGYTF | TGTGCCAGCAGTGAATCTAGGGACAGGTCGGTTGGCTACACCTTC
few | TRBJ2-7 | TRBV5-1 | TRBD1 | CASSPGQGPWEQYF | TGCGCCAGCAGCCCGGGACAGGGGCCATGGGAGCAGTACTTC
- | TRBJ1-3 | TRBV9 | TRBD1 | CASSPGQAGNTIYF | TGTGCCAGCAGTCCTGGACAGGCTGGAAACACCATATATTTT
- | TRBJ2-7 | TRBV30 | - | CAWSQGIYEQYF | TGTGCCTGGAGTCAGGGGATCTACGAGCAGTACTTC
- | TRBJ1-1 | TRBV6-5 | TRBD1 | CASSYRDSNTEAFF | TGTGCCAGCAGTTACCGGGACAGCAACACTGAAGCTTTCTTT
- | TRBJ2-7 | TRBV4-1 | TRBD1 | CASSLGQDLYEQYF | TGCGCCAGCAGCTTAGGACAGGACCTCTACGAGCAGTACTTC
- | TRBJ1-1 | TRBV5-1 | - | CASSLVALDTEAFF | TGCGCCAGCAGCTTGGTCGCTCTAGACACTGAAGCTTTCTTT
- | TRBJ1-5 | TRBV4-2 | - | CASSQVLQADQPQHF | TGTGCCAGCAGCCAAGTTTTACAGGCAGATCAGCCCCAGCATTTT